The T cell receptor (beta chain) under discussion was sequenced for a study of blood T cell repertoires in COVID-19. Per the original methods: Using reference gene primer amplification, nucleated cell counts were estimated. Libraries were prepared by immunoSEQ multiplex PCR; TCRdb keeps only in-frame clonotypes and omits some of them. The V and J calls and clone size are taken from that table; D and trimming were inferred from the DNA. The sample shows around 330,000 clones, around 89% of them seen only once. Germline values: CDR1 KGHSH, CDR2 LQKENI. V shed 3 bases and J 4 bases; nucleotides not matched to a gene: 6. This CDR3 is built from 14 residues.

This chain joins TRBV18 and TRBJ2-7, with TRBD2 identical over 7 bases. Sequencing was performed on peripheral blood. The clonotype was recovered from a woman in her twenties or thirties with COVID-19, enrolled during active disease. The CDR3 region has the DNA TGTGCCAGCTCACCGGGACCCGGGAGGTACGAGCAGTACGTC. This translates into CASSPGPGRYEQYV.